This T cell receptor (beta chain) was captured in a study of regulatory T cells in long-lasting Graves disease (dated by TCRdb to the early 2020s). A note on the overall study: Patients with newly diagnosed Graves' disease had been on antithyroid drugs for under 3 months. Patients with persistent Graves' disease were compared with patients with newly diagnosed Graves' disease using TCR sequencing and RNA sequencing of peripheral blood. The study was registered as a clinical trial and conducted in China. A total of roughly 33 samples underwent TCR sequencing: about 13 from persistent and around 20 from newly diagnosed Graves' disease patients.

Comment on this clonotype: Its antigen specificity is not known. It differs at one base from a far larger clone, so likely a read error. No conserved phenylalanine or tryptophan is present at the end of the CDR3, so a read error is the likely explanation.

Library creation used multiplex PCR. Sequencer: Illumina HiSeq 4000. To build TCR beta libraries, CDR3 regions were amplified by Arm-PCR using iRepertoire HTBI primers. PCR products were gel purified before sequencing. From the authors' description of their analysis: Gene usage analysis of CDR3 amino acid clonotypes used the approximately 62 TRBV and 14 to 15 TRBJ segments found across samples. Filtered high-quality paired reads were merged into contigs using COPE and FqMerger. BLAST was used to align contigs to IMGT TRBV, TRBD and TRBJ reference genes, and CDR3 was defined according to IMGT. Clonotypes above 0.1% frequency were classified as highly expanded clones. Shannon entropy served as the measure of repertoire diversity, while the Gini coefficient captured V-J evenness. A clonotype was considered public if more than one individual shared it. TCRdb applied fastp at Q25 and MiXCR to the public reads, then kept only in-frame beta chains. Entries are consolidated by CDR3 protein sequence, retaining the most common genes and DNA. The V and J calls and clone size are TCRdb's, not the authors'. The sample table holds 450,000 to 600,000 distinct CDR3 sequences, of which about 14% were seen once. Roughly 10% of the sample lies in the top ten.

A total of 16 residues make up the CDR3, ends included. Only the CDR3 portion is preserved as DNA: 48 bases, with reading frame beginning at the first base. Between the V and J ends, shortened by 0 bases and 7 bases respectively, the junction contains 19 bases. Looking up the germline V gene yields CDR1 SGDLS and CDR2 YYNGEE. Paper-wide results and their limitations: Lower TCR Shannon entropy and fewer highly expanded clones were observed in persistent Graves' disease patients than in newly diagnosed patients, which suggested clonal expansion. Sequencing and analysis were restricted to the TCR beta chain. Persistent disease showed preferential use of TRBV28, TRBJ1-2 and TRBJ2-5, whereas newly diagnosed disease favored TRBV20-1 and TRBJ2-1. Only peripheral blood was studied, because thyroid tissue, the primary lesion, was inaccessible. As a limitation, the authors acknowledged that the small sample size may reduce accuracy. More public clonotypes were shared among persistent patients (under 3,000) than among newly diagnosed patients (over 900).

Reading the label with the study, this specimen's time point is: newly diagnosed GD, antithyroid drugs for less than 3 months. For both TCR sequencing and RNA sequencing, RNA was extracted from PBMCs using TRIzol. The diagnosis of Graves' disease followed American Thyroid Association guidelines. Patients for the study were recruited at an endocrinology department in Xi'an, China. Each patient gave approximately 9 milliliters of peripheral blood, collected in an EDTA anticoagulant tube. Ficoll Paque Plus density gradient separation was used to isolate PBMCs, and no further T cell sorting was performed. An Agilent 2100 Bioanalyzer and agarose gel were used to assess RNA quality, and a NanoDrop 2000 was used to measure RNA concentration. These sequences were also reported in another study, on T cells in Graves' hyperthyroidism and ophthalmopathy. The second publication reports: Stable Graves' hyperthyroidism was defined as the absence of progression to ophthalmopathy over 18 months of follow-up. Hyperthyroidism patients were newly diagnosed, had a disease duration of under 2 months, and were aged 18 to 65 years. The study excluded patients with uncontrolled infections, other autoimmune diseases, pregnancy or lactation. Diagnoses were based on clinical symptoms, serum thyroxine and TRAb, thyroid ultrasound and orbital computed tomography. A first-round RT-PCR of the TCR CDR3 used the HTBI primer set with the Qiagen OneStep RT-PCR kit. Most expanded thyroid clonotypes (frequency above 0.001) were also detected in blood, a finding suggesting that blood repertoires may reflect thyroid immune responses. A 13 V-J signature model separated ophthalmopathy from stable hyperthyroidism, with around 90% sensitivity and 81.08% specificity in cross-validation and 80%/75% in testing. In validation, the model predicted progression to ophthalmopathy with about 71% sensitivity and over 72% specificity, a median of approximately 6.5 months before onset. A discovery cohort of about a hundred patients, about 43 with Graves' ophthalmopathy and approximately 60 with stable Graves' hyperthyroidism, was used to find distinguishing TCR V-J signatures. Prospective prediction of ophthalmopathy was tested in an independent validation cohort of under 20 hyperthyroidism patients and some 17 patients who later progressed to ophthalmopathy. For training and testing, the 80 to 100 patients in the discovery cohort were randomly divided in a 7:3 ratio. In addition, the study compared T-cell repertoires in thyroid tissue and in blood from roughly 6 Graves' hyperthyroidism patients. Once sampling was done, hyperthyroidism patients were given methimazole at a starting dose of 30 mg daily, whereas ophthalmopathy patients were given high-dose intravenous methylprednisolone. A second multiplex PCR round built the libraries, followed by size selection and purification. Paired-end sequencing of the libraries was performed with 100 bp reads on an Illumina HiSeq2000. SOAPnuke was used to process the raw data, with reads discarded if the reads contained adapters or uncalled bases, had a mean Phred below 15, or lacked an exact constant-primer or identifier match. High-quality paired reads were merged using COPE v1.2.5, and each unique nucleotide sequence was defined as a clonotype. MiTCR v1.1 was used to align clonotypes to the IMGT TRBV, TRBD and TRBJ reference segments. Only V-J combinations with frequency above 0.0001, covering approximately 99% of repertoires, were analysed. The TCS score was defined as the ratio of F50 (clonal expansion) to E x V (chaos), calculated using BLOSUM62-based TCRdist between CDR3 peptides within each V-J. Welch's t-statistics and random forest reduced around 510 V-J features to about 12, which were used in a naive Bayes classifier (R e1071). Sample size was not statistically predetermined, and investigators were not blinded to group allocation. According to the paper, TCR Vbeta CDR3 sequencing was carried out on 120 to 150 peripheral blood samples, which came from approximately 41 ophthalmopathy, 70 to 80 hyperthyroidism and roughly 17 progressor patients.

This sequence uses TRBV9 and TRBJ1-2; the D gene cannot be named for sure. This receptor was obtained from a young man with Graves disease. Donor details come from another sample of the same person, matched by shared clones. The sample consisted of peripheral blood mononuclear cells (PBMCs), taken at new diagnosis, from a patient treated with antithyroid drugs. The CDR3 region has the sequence CASSVDGSTPARGYTL. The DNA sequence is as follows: TGTGCCAGCAGCGTAGACGGCTCAACCCCGGCCCGTGGCTACACCCTC.